This entry concerns a single TCR beta chain. Its antigen is not identified. The record originates from a study of read filtering for tumor transcriptome and immune sequencing. Study as a whole: Among patients, roughly 17 were male and 14 female, aged about 45 to 85 (mean roughly 63).

This library used roughly 400 ng RNA and molecular barcoded adaptors spanning alpha/delta and beta/gamma chains. One entry per CDR3 protein, called by TCRdb with MiXCR from the reads. The table records roughly 93,000 distinct CDR3 sequences, about 22% of them present only once. Study-wide findings and caveats: IR-seq captured clonotypes deeper and more reliably than RNA-seq. IR-seq and RNA-seq agreed better without single-read clonotypes.

Germline CDR1 and CDR2: SGHDT and YYEEEE. V was clipped by 2 bases and J by 6 bases, with 12 bases between them. The CDR3 is made up of 14 amino acids. The J gene is TRBJ2-1, the V gene TRBV5-6, with D tentatively TRBD1 (6 bases). Sequencing was carried out using a population of CD138-negative cells sorted from bone marrow. The origin of this receptor is a donor over 35 with multiple myeloma. This CDR3 is CASSFGTRVNEQFF. The CDR3 DNA reads as TGTGCCAGCAGCTTCGGGACACGAGTCAATGAGCAGTTCTTC. The full variable domain, its missing parts supplied by reference TRBV5-6 and TRBJ2-1, is DAGVTQSPTHLIKTRGQQVTLRCSPKSGHDTVSWYQQALGQGPQFIFQYYEEEERQRGNFPDRFSGHQFPNYSSELNVNALLLGDSALYLCASSFGTRVNEQFFGPGTRLTVL.